The 20 T cell receptor beta chains listed next were all sequenced from one sample in a study of PD-1 blockade in classical Hodgkin lymphoma. Every patient was affected by relapse after autologous stem cell transplantation, while exposure to brentuximab vedotin was not uniform. Here immunoSEQ multiplex PCR was the method, and the copy in TCRdb shows in-frame clones only, minus some. The sample carries about 11,000 clones, around 72% recorded once. The sequenced sample was peripheral blood mononuclear cells (PBMCs), obtained at baseline. The receptors here all came from a human donor with classical Hodgkin lymphoma.

About this clone: This sample includes further DNA sequences coding for the same CDR3. J is TRBJ1-5 and V is TRBV11-3, with D unresolved. Trimming cost V 5 bases and J 0 bases, with 8 bases left between them. CDR3 size: 14 residues. CDR1 and CDR2 from the germline V gene are SGHNT and YENEEA. The CDR3 protein is CASSPNYSNQPQHF. The CDR3 DNA reads TGTGCCAGCAGCCCTAACTATAGCAATCAGCCCCAGCATTTT.

This clone showed up just once. The chain uses TRBV4-1 and TRBJ1-1; D unresolved. CDR1 and CDR2 (germline): MGHRA, YSYEKL. The CDR3 totals 15 residues. The V and J ends lost 2 bases and 2 bases respectively, with 12 bases between them. Written as DNA, the CDR3 is TGCGCCAGCAGCCAATTAACCGGCAAAAACACTGAAGCTTTCTTT. Protein: CASSQLTGKNTEAFF.

This chain uses TRBV5-4 with TRBJ2-7; 7 bases agree with TRBD1. J gave up 12 bases and V 4 bases, and 13 bases lay outside the gene matches. Germline V gives CDR1 SGHNT, CDR2 YYREEE (reference sequence). The CDR3 is 13 residues long. In nucleotides, the CDR3 is TGTGCCAGCAGCGCGACCCCCGGCAGGGGGTGGTACTTC. This gives the protein CASSATPGRGWYF.

CDR3 nucleotides: TGTGCCAGCAGCTTAGACATAGGGCAAGCTACGGCCAAAAACATTCAGTACTTC. It translates to CASSLDIGQATAKNIQYF. The rearrangement uses TRBV7-2 and TRBJ2-4; no firm D call. V was trimmed by 1 base and J by 1 base, leaving 17 bases between them. CDR3 length equals 18 residues. Germline V gene data show CDR1 as SGHTA and CDR2 as FQGNSA.

The chain joins TRBV6-5 to TRBJ1-2; D is possibly TRBD1 (5 bases). Trimming took off 7 bases at V and 3 bases at J, with 12 bases between the two ends. CDR1 and CDR2 from the germline V gene are MNHEY and SVGAGI. The CDR3 consists of 13 residues. The CDR3 is CASKVTRDYGYTF. The CDR3 bases are TGTGCCAGCAAGGTGACCAGGGACTATGGCTACACCTTC.

Judged by abundance, this clone is medium-sized (0.01 to 0.1%). The CDR3: CASSPTATGELFF. In DNA form, the CDR3 reads TGTGCCAGCAGCCCAACCGCCACCGGGGAGCTGTTTTTT. The gene calls are TRBV27 and TRBJ2-2; no firm D call. The length of the CDR3 is 13 residues. Germline V gene sequence: CDR1 MNHEY, CDR2 SMNVEV (reference sequence). V lost 6 bases, J lost 4 bases, and 9 bases lay in between.

This clone was observed a handful of times. The V call is TRBV6-5, the J call TRBJ1-1; D is unclear. Per germline, CDR1 MNHEY and CDR2 SVGAGI. The CDR3 consists of 14 residues. Trimming pared 6 bases from V and 2 bases from J, leaving 13 bases between. CDR3 loop: CASSPAPANTEAFF. In DNA form, the CDR3 reads TGTGCCAGCAGCCCCGCCCCAGCAAACACTGAAGCTTTCTTT.

V is TRBV7-8 and J is TRBJ1-3, with D possibly being TRBD1 (5 bases). This CDR3 has 20 amino acids. Germline CDR1 and CDR2: SGHVS and FQNEAQ. The V gene lost 1 base and the J gene lost 0 bases, with 22 bases spanning the gap. In DNA form, the CDR3 reads TGTGCCAGCAGCTTAGAGGGACGCCAAATAAGTCCGAGCTCTGGAAACACCATATATTTT. Amino acids: CASSLEGRQISPSSGNTIYF.

This chain links TRBV19 with TRBJ2-5, with a possible D match to TRBD1 (6 bases). TRBJ2-7 explains the end of the DNA better; the J call may be wrong. CDR1 is LNHDA and CDR2 is SQIVND in the germline V gene (reference sequence). The CDR3 is 13 residues long. In DNA form, the CDR3 reads TGTGCCAGTAGCCGGGACAATCGCTACGAGCAGTACTTC. This codes for CASSRDNRYEQYF.

The J gene is TRBJ2-2, the V gene TRBV6-1; either TRBD1 or TRBD2 may supply D (6 bases each). The V end lost 0 bases, the J end lost 0 bases, and 14 bases lay between the germline ends. CDR1 and CDR2 from the germline V gene are MNHNS and SASEGT. This CDR3 region has 18 residues. DNA for the CDR3: TGTGCCAGCAGTGAAGCACCTAGGGGGGCGTCGAACACCGGGGAGCTGTTTTTT. Translated: CASSEAPRGASNTGELFF.

The chain joins TRBV7-2 to TRBJ2-5, with 9 bases that match TRBD2. The length of the CDR3 is 14 residues. The V gene end was trimmed by 6 bases and the J gene end by 2 bases; junction bases not matched to a gene: 4. The germline gives CDR1 SGHTA, CDR2 FQGNSA. CDR3 DNA sequence: TGTGCCAGCAGTTACACTAGCGGGCAAGAGACCCAGTACTTC. Protein: CASSYTSGQETQYF. Combining the CDR3 with reference TRBV7-2 and TRBJ2-5 gives the whole variable domain GAGVSQSPSNKVTEKGKDVELRCDPISGHTALYWYRQSLGQGLEFLIYFQGNSAPDKSGLPSDRFSAERTGGSVSTLTIQRTQQEDSAVYLCASSYTSGQETQYFGPGTRLLVL.

By sample fraction, this clone is medium-sized. This chain uses TRBV2 with TRBJ1-6; no definite D call. Germline values: CDR1 SNHLY, CDR2 FYNNEI. V lost 5 bases to trimming and J lost 9 bases, with 11 bases between them. This CDR3 region has 13 residues. The DNA for the CDR3 is TGTGCCAGCAGTTGGAAGGACGGTTCACCCCTCCACTTT. It is translated as CASSWKDGSPLHF.

The V and J genes are TRBV2 and TRBJ2-3; TRBD2 matches at 11 bases. V lost 5 bases, J lost 6 bases, and 4 bases stayed unmatched. Germline CDR1 is SNHLY and CDR2 is FYNNEI. This CDR3 has 14 residues. CDR3 in DNA: TGTGCCAGCAGTTTGACTAGCGGGGTTGATACGCAGTATTTT. This encodes CASSLTSGVDTQYF.

V usage is TRBV29-1 and J usage is TRBJ1-1; TRBD1 matches 7 bases. Per the germline V gene, CDR1 is SQVTM and CDR2 is ANQGSEA. CDR3 length: 13 residues. V was pared by 4 bases and J by 4 bases, with 6 bases of the junction left unmatched. CDR3 bases: TGCAGCGTTGGAGTCAGGGGGAGCACTGAAGCTTTCTTT. Translating it yields CSVGVRGSTEAFF.

This chain links TRBV14 with TRBJ1-1; D gene unclear. CDR1 and CDR2 (germline): SGHDN, FVKESK. The CDR3 consists of 12 residues. The V end was cut by 2 bases, the J end by 11 bases, with 12 bases between. The CDR3 loop is CASSQRPAGAFF. The CDR3 nucleotides read TGTGCCAGCAGCCAACGTCCCGCGGGGGCTTTCTTT.

This chain connects TRBV7-9 to TRBJ2-2, with D unclear. Deletions cut 1 base from V and 6 bases from J, with 9 bases between. In germline, CDR1 is SEHNR, CDR2 FQNEAQ (reference sequence). The CDR3 loop spans 14 amino acids. CDR3 DNA sequence: TGTGCCAGCAGCTTAGGTATTAGCCCCGGGGAGCTGTTTTTT. Its translation is CASSLGISPGELFF.

The rearrangement uses TRBV6-5 and TRBJ2-3; 11 bases map to TRBD2. J was trimmed by 0 bases and V by 7 bases; bases with no gene match: 3. The V gene's germline CDR1 is MNHEY and CDR2 SVGAGI. The CDR3 sequence is 15 residues long. The CDR3, as DNA: TGTGCCAGCACCACTAGCGGGAGTAGCACAGATACGCAGTATTTT. Its protein product is CASTTSGSSTDTQYF.

This CDR3 is CASSLQPPGTSGQETQYF. In DNA, the CDR3 is TGTGCCAGCAGTTTACAACCCCCCGGGACTAGCGGACAAGAGACCCAGTACTTC. This chain links TRBV27 with TRBJ2-5, with 11 bases lining up with TRBD2. With 2 bases clipped from V and 2 bases from J, the junction kept 10 bases outside the gene matches. CDR1 is MNHEY and CDR2 is SMNVEV in the germline V gene (reference sequence). The length of the CDR3 is 18 residues.

This clone appeared once. V gene TRBV7-9 combines with J gene TRBJ1-1; D not certain. The CDR3 totals 13 residues. CDR1 is SEHNR, CDR2 FQNEAQ, per germline (reference sequence). Trimming cost V 1 base and J 4 bases, with 7 bases left between them. The chain's CDR3 is CASSLGATTEAFF. For the CDR3, the DNA is TGTGCCAGCAGCTTAGGCGCGACCACTGAAGCTTTCTTT.

The V call is TRBV6-5, the J call TRBJ1-4, with 7 bases that match TRBD1. This CDR3 comprises 14 residues. The ends lost 6 bases at V and 4 bases at J; junction bases unmatched: 5. The germline CDR1 and CDR2 sequences are MNHEY and SVGAGI. CDR3 in amino acids: CASRRTGDNEKLFF. The DNA of the CDR3 is TGTGCCAGCAGACGGACAGGCGATAATGAAAAACTGTTTTTT.